Below are 21 T cell receptor beta chains sequenced from a single sample in a study of OX40 agonist ivuxolimab in advanced cancers. Library preparation employed the immunoSEQ multiplex PCR assay. Here the immuneACCESS table is served through TCRdb, limited to in-frame sequences with V and J called. Missing clones are a known gap in these copies; in checked studies unresolved V genes cover under half, and the rest lacks a known reason. Present in this sample are some 63,000 clones, about 83% of which were seen just once. 27% of the sample rests with the top ten. Sequences were derived from CD4+ or CD8+ T cells sorted from blood, sampled in a trial of the OX40 agonist ivuxolimab. The receptors shown here come from an adult with an advanced solid tumor such as melanoma, head and neck, liver or kidney cancer.

The chain employs TRBV13 and TRBJ2-1; 7 bases line up with TRBD2. V lost 4 bases to trimming and J lost 7 bases; unmatched junction nucleotides: 16. CDR1 PRHDT and CDR2 FYEKMQ come from the germline V gene (reference sequence). CDR3 length: 17 residues. The chain's CDR3 is CASSSLAGGEFWNEQFF. For the CDR3, the DNA is TGTGCCAGCAGCTCATTAGCTGGGGGGGAGTTTTGGAATGAGCAGTTCTTC.

This chain joins TRBV2 and TRBJ1-1; D is uncertain. Germline V gene lookup returns CDR1 SNHLY and CDR2 FYNNEI. The CDR3 is 11 amino acids. V was cut by 4 bases and J by 8 bases, with 8 bases left in between. The CDR3 spells CASSAPGEAFF. The CDR3 DNA sequence: TGTGCCAGCAGTGCTCCCGGAGAAGCTTTCTTT.

The rearrangement links TRBV4-1 to TRBJ1-1; D is undetermined. The germline V and J ends were trimmed by 0 bases and 1 base, with 9 bases remaining between them. From germline, CDR1 is MGHRA and CDR2 YSYEKL. The CDR3 has 15 residues. CDR3 DNA: TGCGCCAGCAGCCAAGATATAGATAGGAACACTGAAGCTTTCTTT. Translating gives CASSQDIDRNTEAFF.

The chain has TRBV6-1 and TRBJ1-2, with a possible D match to TRBD1 (6 bases). The V gene's germline CDR1 is MNHNS and CDR2 SASEGT. The CDR3 consists of 15 residues. The V gene lost 8 bases and the J gene lost 8 bases, with 24 bases spanning the gap. CDR3: CASGGRDTGYRGYTF. DNA for the CDR3: TGTGCCAGCGGGGGGAGGGACACAGGATATAGAGGCTACACCTTC.

This CDR3 is CASSLRGTEQYF. Here the CDR3 DNA reads TGTGCCAGCAGCTTACGAGGGACCGAGCAGTACTTC. The chain links TRBV7-9 to TRBJ2-7; tentatively, D is TRBD1 or TRBD2 (5 bases each). The ends were cut back, 2 bases at V and 6 bases at J, with 8 bases in the middle. Per germline, CDR1 SEHNR and CDR2 FQNEAQ (reference sequence). This CDR3 is built from 12 residues.

The chain carries TRBV2 and TRBJ2-7; D perhaps matches TRBD1 (6 bases). Deletions cut 7 bases from V and 1 base from J, with 8 bases between. The CDR3 has 12 residues. Germline CDR1 reads SNHLY; CDR2 reads FYNNEI. CDR3 bases: TGTGCCAGCAACGGACAGTCCTACGAGCAGTACTTC. Translating gives CASNGQSYEQYF.

V and J are TRBV4-1 and TRBJ2-7, with D unclear. Germline-derived CDR1 and CDR2 are MGHRA and YSYEKL. V shed 0 bases and J shed 0 bases, with 18 bases lying between them. The CDR3 contains 18 residues. The CDR3 reads CASSQDSPLSSSSYEQYF. The CDR3 DNA is TGCGCCAGCAGCCAAGATTCGCCACTCTCCTCCTCCTCCTACGAGCAGTACTTC.

With regard to this clone: Germline is not matched at one junction end, which may reflect a read error. The genes are TRBV10-3 and TRBJ2-1; TRBD2 agrees at 8 bases. CDR3 length: 16 amino acids. Germline V lookup: CDR1 ENHRY, CDR2 SYGVKD. CDR3 bases: TGTGCCATCAGGGAGTCTTGGCGGGAGGACCACAATGAGCAGTTCTTC. The encoded protein is CAIRESWREDHNEQFF.

V gene TRBV30 combines with J gene TRBJ1-1, with D unclear. The CDR3 spans 14 residues. Germline-derived CDR1 and CDR2 are GTSNPN and SVGIG (reference sequence). The V end lost 3 bases, the J end lost 11 bases, and 22 bases lay between the germline ends. DNA for the CDR3: TGTGCCTGGAGCACCCAGATCGGCAGAAGTCGGGCTTTCTTT. The encoded protein is CAWSTQIGRSRAFF.

The chain has TRBV5-1 and TRBJ1-2; D not resolved. The CDR3 loop spans 14 amino acids. V was trimmed by 5 bases and J by 0 bases, leaving 11 bases between them. In germline, CDR1 is SGHRS, CDR2 YFSETQ. The CDR3, as DNA: TGCGCCAGCAGTCCAACCGGGACTAACTATGGCTACACCTTC. Amino acids: CASSPTGTNYGYTF.

This clone has a handful of counts. CDR3 protein: CASSDGGPYEQYF. Written as DNA, the CDR3 is TGCGCCAGCAGTGACGGCGGACCCTACGAGCAGTACTTC. The chain employs TRBV10-1 and TRBJ2-7; D is uncertain. Between the trimmed V and J ends, which lost 3 bases and 2 bases, there was a span of 8 bases. Germline assignment: CDR1 WNHNN and CDR2 SYGVQD (reference sequence). This CDR3 is built from 13 residues.

In nucleotides, the CDR3 is TGTGCCAGCAGCTTAGGGGACAGGGACAATCAGCCCCAGCATTTT. This translates into CASSLGDRDNQPQHF. The chain is built from TRBV11-2 and TRBJ1-5, with 9 positions matching TRBD1. V trimming: 1 base; J trimming: 3 bases; junction bases outside the gene matches: 1. The CDR3 is 15 residues long. Per the germline V gene, CDR1 is SGHAT and CDR2 is FQNNGV. Supplemented by reference TRBV11-2 and TRBJ1-5, the full variable domain reads EAGVAQSPRYKIIEKRQSVAFWCNPISGHATLYWYQQILGQGPKLLIQFQNNGVVDDSQLPKDRFSAERLKGVDSTLKIQPAKLEDSAVYLCASSLGDRDNQPQHFGDGTRLSIL.

This sequence joins TRBV21-1 and TRBJ2-1; the table's D call of TRBD1 was not tested on the DNA. TRBV21-1 is annotated as a pseudogene. This CDR3 contains 18 residues. CDR3 protein: CASSKIARGGQGYNEQFF. Written as DNA, the CDR3 is TGTGCCAGCAGCAAAATAGCTCGAGGGGGCCAGGGCTACAATGAGCAGTTCTTC.

The chain is built from TRBV7-8 and TRBJ1-2, with TRBD1 matching over 7 bases. The CDR3 is 15 amino acids. Trimming cost V 4 bases and J 8 bases; bases outside gene matches: 13. Germline V lookup: CDR1 SGHVS, CDR2 FQNEAQ. Written as DNA, the CDR3 is TGTGCCAGCAGCTCCCAACCTACAGGGGTGAACGGCTACACCTTC. It codes for CASSSQPTGVNGYTF. Drawing the rest from reference TRBV7-8 and TRBJ1-2, the complete variable domain is GAGVSQSPRYKVAKRGQDVALRCDPISGHVSLFWYQQALGQGPEFLTYFQNEAQLDKSGLPSDRFFAERPEGSVSTLKIQRTQQEDSAVYLCASSSQPTGVNGYTFGSGTRLTVV.

The chain uses TRBV4-1 and TRBJ2-1; no definite D call. Germline CDR1 and CDR2: MGHRA and YSYEKL. The CDR3 sequence is 15 residues long. V was shortened by 0 bases and J by 13 bases, with 19 bases between the two germline ends. CDR3: CASSQERSDLRVQFF. The CDR3 nucleotides are TGCGCCAGCAGCCAAGAACGTTCCGACCTACGGGTCCAGTTCTTC.

This chain connects TRBV5-8 to TRBJ1-5; 7 bases line up with TRBD1. From germline, CDR1 is SGHTS and CDR2 YDEGEE. With 5 bases clipped from V and 7 bases from J, the junction kept 12 bases outside the gene matches. This CDR3 comprises 15 residues. CDR3 region: CASSMKGAPGQPQHF. The CDR3 coding sequence is TGTGCCAGCAGTATGAAGGGGGCGCCGGGGCAGCCCCAGCATTTT.

CDR3 sequence reads: CASSIIPVSSYNEQFF. CDR3 in DNA: TGTGCCAGTAGTATAATTCCGGTGAGCTCCTACAATGAGCAGTTCTTC. The chain combines TRBV19 with TRBJ2-1; no reliable D call. The V gene lost 2 bases and the J gene lost 0 bases, with 11 bases spanning the gap. CDR3 size: 16 residues. The germline CDR1 and CDR2 sequences are LNHDA and SQIVND (reference sequence).

The CDR3 DNA is TGTGTCAGAAGCCTGGGACCATCAAGTTGGGATGAGCAGTTCTTC. It translates to CVRSLGPSSWDEQFF. V usage is TRBV7-5 and J usage is TRBJ2-1. TRBV7-5 corresponds to a pseudogene. The CDR3 is 15 residues long.

CDR3: CASSPGGTDSPLHF. For the CDR3, the DNA is TGTGCCAGCAGTCCAGGAGGGACAGATTCACCCCTCCACTTT. This chain links TRBV6-5 with TRBJ1-6; 7 bases align to TRBD1. With 5 bases clipped from V and 8 bases from J, the junction kept 6 bases outside the gene matches. CDR3 length: 14 residues. Germline values: CDR1 MNHEY, CDR2 SVGAGI.

A note on this clone: Other DNA sequences of this sample code for an identical CDR3. The chain has TRBV30 and TRBJ2-7, with 8 positions matching TRBD2. V lost 2 bases and J lost 6; bases outside the gene matches: 9. CDR1 is GTSNPN and CDR2 is SVGIG in the germline V gene (reference sequence). The CDR3 contains 14 residues. The CDR3 protein is CAWSRGGLGVEQYF. In nucleotides, the CDR3 is TGTGCCTGGAGTCGGGGGGGCCTTGGGGTCGAGCAGTACTTC.

This clone turned up a few times. The chain joins TRBV4-3 to TRBJ2-7; a possible D gene is TRBD2 (6 bases). Germline V gives CDR1 LGHNA, CDR2 YSLEER. The CDR3 extends over 17 amino acids. V gave up 0 bases and J gave up 4 bases, with 19 bases separating them. The CDR3 loop reads CASSQEWDSSHPYEQYF. The CDR3 region has the DNA TGCGCCAGCAGCCAAGAGTGGGACTCGTCTCACCCATACGAGCAGTACTTC.